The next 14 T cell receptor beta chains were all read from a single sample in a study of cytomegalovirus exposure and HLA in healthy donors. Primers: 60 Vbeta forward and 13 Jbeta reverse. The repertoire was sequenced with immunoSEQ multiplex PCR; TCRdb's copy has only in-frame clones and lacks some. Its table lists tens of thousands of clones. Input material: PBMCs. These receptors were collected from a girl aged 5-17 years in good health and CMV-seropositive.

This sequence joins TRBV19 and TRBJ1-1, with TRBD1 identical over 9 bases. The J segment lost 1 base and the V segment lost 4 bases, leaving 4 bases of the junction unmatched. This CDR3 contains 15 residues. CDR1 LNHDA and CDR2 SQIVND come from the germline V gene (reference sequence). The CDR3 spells CASSTGTGRNTEAFF. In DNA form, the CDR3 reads TGTGCCAGTAGTACGGGGACAGGGAGGAACACTGAAGCTTTCTTT.

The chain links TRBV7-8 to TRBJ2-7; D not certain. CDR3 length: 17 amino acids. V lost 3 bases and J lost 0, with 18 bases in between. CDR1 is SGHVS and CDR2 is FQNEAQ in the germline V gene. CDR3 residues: CASSFGVSAMSSYEQYV. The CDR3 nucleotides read TGTGCCAGCAGCTTCGGCGTATCAGCGATGAGCTCCTACGAGCAGTACGTC.

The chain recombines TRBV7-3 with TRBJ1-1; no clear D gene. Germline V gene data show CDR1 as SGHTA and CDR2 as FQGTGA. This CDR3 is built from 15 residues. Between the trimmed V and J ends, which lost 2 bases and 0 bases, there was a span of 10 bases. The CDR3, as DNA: TGTGCCAGCAGCTTATCACGGGGTATGAACACTGAAGCTTTCTTT. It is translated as CASSLSRGMNTEAFF.

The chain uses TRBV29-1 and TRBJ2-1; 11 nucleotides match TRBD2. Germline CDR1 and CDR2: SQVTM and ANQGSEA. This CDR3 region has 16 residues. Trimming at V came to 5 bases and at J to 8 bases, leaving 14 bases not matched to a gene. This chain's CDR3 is CSVLPYLSGGEDEQFF. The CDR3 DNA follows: TGCAGCGTTCTCCCATACCTTAGCGGGGGGGAGGATGAGCAGTTCTTC.

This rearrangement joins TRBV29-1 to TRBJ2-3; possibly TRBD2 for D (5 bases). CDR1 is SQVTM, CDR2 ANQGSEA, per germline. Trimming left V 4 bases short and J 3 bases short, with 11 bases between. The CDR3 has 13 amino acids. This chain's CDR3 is CSVGGSSTDTQYF. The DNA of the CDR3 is TGCAGCGTTGGCGGGTCCTCGACAGATACGCAGTATTTT.

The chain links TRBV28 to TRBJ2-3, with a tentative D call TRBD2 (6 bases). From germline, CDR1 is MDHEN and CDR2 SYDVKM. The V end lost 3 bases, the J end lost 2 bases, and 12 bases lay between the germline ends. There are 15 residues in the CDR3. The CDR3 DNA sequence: TGTGCCAGCAGTTTCCGGGACTCAAACACAGATACGCAGTATTTT. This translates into CASSFRDSNTDTQYF.

CDR3 protein: CASSLDRAHGYTF. The CDR3 DNA follows: TGTGCCAGCAGTTTAGACAGGGCCCACGGCTACACCTTC. The chain is built from TRBV5-6 and TRBJ1-2; 7 bases map to TRBD1. Germline trimming cut 5 bases from V and 8 bases from J; bases unmatched to any gene: 9. CDR1 and CDR2 from the germline V gene are SGHDT and YYEEEE. CDR3 size: 13 residues.

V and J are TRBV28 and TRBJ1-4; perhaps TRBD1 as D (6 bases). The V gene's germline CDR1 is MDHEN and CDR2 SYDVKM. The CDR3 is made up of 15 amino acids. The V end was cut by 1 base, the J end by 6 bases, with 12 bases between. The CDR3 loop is CASSLLQGSDEKLFF. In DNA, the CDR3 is TGTGCCAGCAGTTTATTACAGGGTTCGGATGAAAAACTGTTTTTT.

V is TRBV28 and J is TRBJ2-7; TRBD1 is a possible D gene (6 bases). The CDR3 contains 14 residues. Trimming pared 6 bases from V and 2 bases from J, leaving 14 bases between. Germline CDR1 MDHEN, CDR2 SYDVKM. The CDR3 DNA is TGTGCCAGCAGCAATACCGGGACACCCTACGAGCAGTACGTC. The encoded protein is CASSNTGTPYEQYV.

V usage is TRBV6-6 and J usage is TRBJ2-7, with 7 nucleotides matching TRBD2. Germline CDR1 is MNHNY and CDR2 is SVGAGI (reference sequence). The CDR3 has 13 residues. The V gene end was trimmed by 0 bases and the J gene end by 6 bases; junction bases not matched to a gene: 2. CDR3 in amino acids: CASSYSGGSEQYF. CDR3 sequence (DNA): TGTGCCAGCAGTTACTCGGGGGGGAGCGAGCAGTACTTC.

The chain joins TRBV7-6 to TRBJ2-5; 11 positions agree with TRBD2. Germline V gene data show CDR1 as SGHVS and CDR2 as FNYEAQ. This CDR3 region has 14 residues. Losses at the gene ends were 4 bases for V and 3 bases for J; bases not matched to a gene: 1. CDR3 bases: TGTGCCAGCAGCTCACTAGCGGGGGAAGAGACCCAGTACTTC. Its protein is CASSSLAGEETQYF.

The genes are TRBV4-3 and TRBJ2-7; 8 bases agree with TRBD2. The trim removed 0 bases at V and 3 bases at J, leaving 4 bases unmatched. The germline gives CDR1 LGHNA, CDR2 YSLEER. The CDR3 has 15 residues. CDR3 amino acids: CASSQEASGHYEQYF. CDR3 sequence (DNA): TGCGCCAGCAGCCAAGAAGCTAGCGGGCACTACGAGCAGTACTTC.

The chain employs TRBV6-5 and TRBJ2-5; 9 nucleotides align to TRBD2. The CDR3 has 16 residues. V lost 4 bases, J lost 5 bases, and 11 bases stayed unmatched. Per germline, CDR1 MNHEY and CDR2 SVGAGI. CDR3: CASSSTGGGVWETQYF. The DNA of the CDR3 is TGTGCCAGCAGTTCCACCGGCGGGGGGGTTTGGGAGACCCAGTACTTC.

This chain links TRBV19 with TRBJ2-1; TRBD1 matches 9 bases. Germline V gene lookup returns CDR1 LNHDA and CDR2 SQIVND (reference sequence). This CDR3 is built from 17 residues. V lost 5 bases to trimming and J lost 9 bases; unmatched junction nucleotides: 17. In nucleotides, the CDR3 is TGTGCCAGTAGTGAAACCGGGACAGGGACTTCGGTTGTTGAGCAGTTCTTC. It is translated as CASSETGTGTSVVEQFF.